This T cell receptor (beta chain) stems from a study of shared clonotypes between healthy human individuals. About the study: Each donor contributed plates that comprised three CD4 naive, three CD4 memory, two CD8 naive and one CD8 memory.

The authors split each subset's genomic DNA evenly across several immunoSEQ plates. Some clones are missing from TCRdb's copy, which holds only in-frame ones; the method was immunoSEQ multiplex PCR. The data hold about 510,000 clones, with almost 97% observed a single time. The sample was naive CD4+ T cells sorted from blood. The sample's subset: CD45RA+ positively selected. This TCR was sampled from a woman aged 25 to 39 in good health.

The CDR3 sequence: CASSRTAVNPNTEAFF. As DNA, the CDR3 is TGTGCCAGCAGCCGGACAGCGGTAAACCCGAACACTGAAGCTTTCTTT. This chain uses TRBV5-4 with TRBJ1-1; perhaps TRBD1 as D (6 bases). Germline V gene data show CDR1 as SGHNT and CDR2 as YYREEE (reference sequence). Trimming removed 4 bases at V and 1 base at J, with 17 bases between. This CDR3 has 16 amino acids.